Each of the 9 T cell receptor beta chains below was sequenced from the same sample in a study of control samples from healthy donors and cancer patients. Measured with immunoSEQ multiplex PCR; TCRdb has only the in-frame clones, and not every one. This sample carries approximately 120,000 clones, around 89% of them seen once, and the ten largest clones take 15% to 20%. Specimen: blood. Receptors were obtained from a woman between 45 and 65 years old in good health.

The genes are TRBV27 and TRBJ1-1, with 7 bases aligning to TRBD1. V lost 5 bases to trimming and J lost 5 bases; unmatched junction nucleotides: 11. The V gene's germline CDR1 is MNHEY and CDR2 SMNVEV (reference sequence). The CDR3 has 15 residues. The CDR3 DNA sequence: TGTGCCAGCAGTCCCCGGTCAGGGGGATATACTGAAGCTTTCTTT. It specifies CASSPRSGGYTEAFF.

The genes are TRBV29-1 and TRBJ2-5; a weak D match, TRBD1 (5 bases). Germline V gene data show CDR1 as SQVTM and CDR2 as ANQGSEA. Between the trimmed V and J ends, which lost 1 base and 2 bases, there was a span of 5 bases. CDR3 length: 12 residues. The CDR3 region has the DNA TGCAGCGTTGAAGGACAGCAAGAGACCCAGTACTTC. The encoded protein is CSVEGQQETQYF.

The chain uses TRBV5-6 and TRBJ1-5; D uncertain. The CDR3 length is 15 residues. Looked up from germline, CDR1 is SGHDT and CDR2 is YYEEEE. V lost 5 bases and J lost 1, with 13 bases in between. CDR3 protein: CASSSLPESNQPQHF. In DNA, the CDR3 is TGTGCCAGCAGTTCCCTACCCGAGAGCAATCAGCCCCAGCATTTT.

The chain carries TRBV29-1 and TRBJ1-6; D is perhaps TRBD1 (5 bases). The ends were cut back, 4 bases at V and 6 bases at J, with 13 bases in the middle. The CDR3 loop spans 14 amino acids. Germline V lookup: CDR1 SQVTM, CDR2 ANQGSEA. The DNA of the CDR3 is TGCAGCGTTGCCCAGGGTTGGGGTAATTCACCCCTCCACTTT. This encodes CSVAQGWGNSPLHF.

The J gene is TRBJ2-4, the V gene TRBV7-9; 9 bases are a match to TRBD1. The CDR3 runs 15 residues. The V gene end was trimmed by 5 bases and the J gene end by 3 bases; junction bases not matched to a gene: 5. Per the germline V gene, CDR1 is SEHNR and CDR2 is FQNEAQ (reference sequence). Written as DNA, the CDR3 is TGTGCCAGCAGCCCGGGACAGGGCGGCAAAAACATTCAGTACTTC. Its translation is CASSPGQGGKNIQYF. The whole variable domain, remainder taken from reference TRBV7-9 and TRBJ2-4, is DTGVSQNPRHKITKRGQNVTFRCDPISEHNRLYWYRQTLGQGPEFLTYFQNEAQLEKSRLLSDRFSAERPKGSFSTLEIQRTEQGDSAMYLCASSPGQGGKNIQYFGAGTRLSVL.

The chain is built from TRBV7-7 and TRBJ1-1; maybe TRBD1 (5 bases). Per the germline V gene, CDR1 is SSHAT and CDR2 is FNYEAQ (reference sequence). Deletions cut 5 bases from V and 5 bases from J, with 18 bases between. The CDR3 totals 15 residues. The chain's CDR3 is CASSPQGWELTEAFF. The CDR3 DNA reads TGTGCCAGCAGCCCCCAGGGATGGGAGTTGACTGAAGCTTTCTTT.

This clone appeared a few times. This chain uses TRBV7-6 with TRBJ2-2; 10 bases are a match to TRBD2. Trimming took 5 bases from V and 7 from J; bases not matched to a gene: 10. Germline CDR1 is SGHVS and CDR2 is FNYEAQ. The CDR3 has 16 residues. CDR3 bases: TGTGCCAGCAGCGACCAGCGGGGGGGCCTCGGCGGGGAGCTGTTTTTT. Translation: CASSDQRGGLGGELFF.

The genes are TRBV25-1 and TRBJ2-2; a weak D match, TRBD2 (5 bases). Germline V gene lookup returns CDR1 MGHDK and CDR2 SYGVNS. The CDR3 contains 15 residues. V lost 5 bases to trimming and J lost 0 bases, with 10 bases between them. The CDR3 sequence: CASSPRESNTGELFF. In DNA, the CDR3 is TGTGCCAGCAGTCCCCGGGAATCGAACACCGGGGAGCTGTTTTTT.

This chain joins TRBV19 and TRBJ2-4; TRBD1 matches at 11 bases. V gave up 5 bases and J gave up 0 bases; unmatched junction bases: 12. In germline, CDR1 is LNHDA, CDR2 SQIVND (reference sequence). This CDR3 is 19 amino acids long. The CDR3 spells CASSSTGQGAGLAKNIQYF. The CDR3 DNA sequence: TGTGCCAGTAGTTCGACAGGACAGGGGGCTGGTCTAGCCAAAAACATTCAGTACTTC.